The T cell receptor (beta chain) described here comes from a study of post-analysis software for immune sequencing data. The V gene end was trimmed by 2 bases and the J gene end by 2 bases; junction bases not matched to a gene: 7. CDR1 is SGHTA and CDR2 is FQGNSA in the germline V gene. The CDR3 has 19 residues. As concerns this clonotype: The antigen remains unidentified.

Findings of the study overall: Normalized Chao1 diversity in multiple sclerosis patients fell significantly below that of controls. TRBV5-6, TRBV5-1 and TRBV20-1 belonged to a set of roughly five TRBV segments that were more frequent in patients than controls.

Unique molecular identifiers were carried by the TCR beta cDNA libraries. Out of roughly 0.85 to 10 million T cells, 480,000 or so cDNA molecules were generated. In TCRdb, the PCR reads were re-called with MiXCR into one record per CDR3 protein. The data contain about 760,000 distinct CDR3 sequences, roughly 29% of them seen just once; the ten biggest clones take up roughly 0.53%. The clonotype was recovered from a girl aged 5 to 17 with multiple sclerosis. Sequencing input: blood. This rearrangement joins TRBV7-2 to TRBJ2-3; TRBD2 agrees at 16 bases. In DNA, the CDR3 is TGTGCCAGCAGCTTAAGACCGGGACTAGCGGGAGGGCACACAGATACGCAGTATTTT. Translating it yields CASSLRPGLAGGHTDTQYF.